This T cell receptor beta chain was retrieved from a study of cytomegalovirus exposure and HLA in healthy donors. Findings of the study overall: A later analysis showed TCR association rates differing by HLA locus, peaking at DRB1 and lowest at HLA-C. In a later analysis, a genetic analysis reported fewer productive-TCR N-insertions in an Asian-associated ancestry cluster than the cohort average. Overall, approximately 150 TCR beta chains were annotated as cytomegalovirus-associated. TCR beta chain V- and J-gene trimming was linked, in a later analysis, to a missense variant in DCLRE1C.

In germline, CDR1 is MNHEY, CDR2 SVGAGI. The CDR3 covers 16 residues. V lost 2 bases to trimming and J lost 2 bases; unmatched junction nucleotides: 5. Amplification used 60 Vbeta primers and 13 Jbeta primers. Measured with immunoSEQ multiplex PCR; TCRdb has only the in-frame clones, and not every one. Of tens of thousands of clones in the sample, roughly two thirds were seen once. For this clone: Its antigen is as yet unknown.

This clonotype originated in a woman aged 25 to 39 in good health and CMV-seronegative. Input material: PBMCs. V gene TRBV6-5 combines with J gene TRBJ1-4; 7 bases agree with TRBD1. CDR3 bases: TGTGCCAGCAGTTACACCTCACAGGGGACTAATGAAAAACTGTTTTTT. It translates to CASSYTSQGTNEKLFF.